These 28 T cell receptor beta chains were all obtained from the same sample, sequenced in a study of blood T cell repertoires in COVID-19. The protocol was immunoSEQ multiplex PCR, while the TCRdb copy is restricted to in-frame clones and leaves out a portion. In the table there are a few hundred thousand clones, 70% to 90% of which are singletons. The sequenced sample consisted of peripheral blood. The receptors derive from a woman between 50 and 59 years old with COVID-19, enrolled during active disease.

This clone was found a few times. V and J are TRBV5-1 and TRBJ1-2; 10 nucleotides agree with TRBD1. Germline CDR1 and CDR2: SGHRS and YFSETQ. This CDR3 comprises 13 residues. The V segment lost 5 bases and the J segment 6 bases; nucleotides outside the gene matches: 4. CDR3 in amino acids: CASRRDRGDGYTF. CDR3 bases: TGCGCCAGCAGACGGGACAGGGGAGATGGCTACACCTTC.

The genes are TRBV5-1 and TRBJ2-3, with 10 bases lining up with TRBD2. The germline V gene encodes CDR1 SGHRS and CDR2 YFSETQ. The length of the CDR3 is 17 residues. V lost 2 bases and J lost 4; bases outside the gene matches: 10. CDR3 nucleotides: TGCGCCAGCAGCTTCCCCCCGGTAGCGGGGGGAGCAGATACGCAGTATTTT. The encoded protein is CASSFPPVAGGADTQYF. Together with reference TRBV5-1 and TRBJ2-3, the CDR3 gives the full variable domain: KAGVTQTPRYLIKTRGQQVTLSCSPISGHRSVSWYQQTPGQGLQFLFEYFSETQRNKGNFPGRFSGRQFSNSRSEMNVSTLELGDSALYLCASSFPPVAGGADTQYFGPGTRLTVL.

The chain recombines TRBV11-2 with TRBJ1-1, with a tentative D call TRBD1 (5 bases). Germline V gene lookup returns CDR1 SGHAT and CDR2 FQNNGV. Trimming shortened V by 4 bases and J by 1 base, and 16 bases separated the two germline ends. The CDR3 is 16 amino acids. The CDR3 region has the DNA TGTGCCAGCAGCTCCCGATACGGGGGAGGGAACACTGAAGCTTTCTTT. The encoded protein is CASSSRYGGGNTEAFF.

The genes are TRBV18 and TRBJ1-1; no clear D. The CDR3 covers 15 residues. V lost 6 bases and J 0 bases, leaving 14 bases between the germline ends. Germline V gives CDR1 KGHSH, CDR2 LQKENI. In DNA form, the CDR3 reads TGTGCCAGCTCCCGGGAAGGGAACCTGAACACTGAAGCTTTCTTT. Protein sequence: CASSREGNLNTEAFF.

CDR3: CAAQKGQGGYEQYV. CDR3 DNA sequence: TGTGCCGCCCAAAAAGGACAGGGGGGTTACGAGCAGTACGTC. The chain carries TRBV11-2 and TRBJ2-7; 10 bases are a match to TRBD1. CDR3 length: 14 amino acids. Germline V gives CDR1 SGHAT, CDR2 FQNNGV. The ends lost 11 bases at V and 4 bases at J; junction bases unmatched: 11.

The chain carries TRBV4-2 and TRBJ2-3; 7 bases fit TRBD1. Germline V gene sequence: CDR1 LGHNA, CDR2 YNFKEQ. The CDR3 is 14 residues long. V dropped 4 bases and J dropped 0; count of bases not matched to a gene: 1. In DNA form, the CDR3 reads TGTGCCAGCAGCCGGACAGGTAGCACAGATACGCAGTATTTT. This encodes CASSRTGSTDTQYF.

This chain joins TRBV24-1 and TRBJ2-7; TRBD2 might be the D (7 bases). V dropped 4 bases and J dropped 7 bases, with 16 bases sitting between them. The germline V gene encodes CDR1 KGHDR and CDR2 SFDVKD. The CDR3 is 14 amino acids. DNA of the CDR3: TGTGCCACCAGTGAGAGTACAGGGAGGGGTGAGCAGTACTTC. Its protein is CATSESTGRGEQYF.

This clone was seen only once. This chain links TRBV5-1 with TRBJ1-1, with 9 bases lining up with TRBD1. The CDR3 runs to 12 residues. With 1 base clipped from V and 11 bases from J, the junction kept 3 bases outside the gene matches. Germline V gene lookup returns CDR1 SGHRS and CDR2 YFSETQ. The DNA for the CDR3 is TGCGCCAGCAGCTTGACAGGGGGCGACGCTTTCTTT. This encodes CASSLTGGDAFF.

This clone turned up a few times. The CDR3 coding sequence is TGTGCCAGCAGTCCCGAAGACAGTCGGAAACTGTTTTTT. Protein sequence: CASSPEDSRKLFF. V usage is TRBV25-1 and J usage is TRBJ1-4, with D maybe TRBD1 (5 bases). V lost 5 bases, J lost 11 bases, and 15 bases lay in between. This CDR3 has 13 amino acids. In germline, CDR1 is MGHDK, CDR2 SYGVNS.

The chain couples TRBV3-1 (or the pseudogene TRBV3-2) to TRBJ1-2, with TRBD1 as a possible D gene (5 bases). The V gene's germline CDR1 is LGHDT and CDR2 YNNKEL (reference sequence). This CDR3 has 15 amino acids. The V gene lost 3 bases and the J gene lost 2 bases, with 13 bases spanning the gap. The CDR3 protein is CASSQYQGGNYGYTF. The CDR3 coding sequence is TGTGCCAGCAGCCAGTACCAGGGCGGCAACTATGGCTACACCTTC.

This chain uses TRBV24-1 with TRBJ2-5; 7 nucleotides agree with TRBD1. V lost 8 bases and J lost 2; bases outside the gene matches: 7. This CDR3 is built from 14 residues. Per germline, CDR1 KGHDR and CDR2 SFDVKD. CDR3 bases: TGTGCCACCATTGGACAGGTAAATCAAGAGACCCAGTACTTC. This codes for CATIGQVNQETQYF.

The V and J genes are TRBV5-6 and TRBJ2-1, with TRBD2 matching over 8 bases. V dropped 5 bases and J dropped 7; count of bases not matched to a gene: 8. Per germline, CDR1 SGHDT and CDR2 YYEEEE. CDR3 length equals 14 residues. In DNA, the CDR3 is TGTGCCAGCAGTAAATCCGGGACTAGTAATGAGCAGTTCTTC. Translating gives CASSKSGTSNEQFF.

The J gene is TRBJ2-3, the V gene TRBV6-4; tentative D call: TRBD2 (6 bases). Trimming took off 5 bases at V and 1 base at J, with 10 bases between the two ends. The CDR3 covers 14 residues. Germline CDR1 MRHNA, CDR2 SNTAGT. The CDR3 DNA sequence: TGTGCCAGCAGTTGGGACTTCCGCACAGATACGCAGTATTTT. This gives the protein CASSWDFRTDTQYF.

The chain carries TRBV5-1 and TRBJ1-2, with TRBD1 identical over 9 bases. The germline V gene encodes CDR1 SGHRS and CDR2 YFSETQ. The CDR3 length is 18 residues. The V and J ends lost 4 bases and 5 bases, in that order; junction bases with no gene match: 18. This CDR3 reads CASSRMWTGEGLMYGYTF. The CDR3 DNA is TGCGCCAGCAGCCGGATGTGGACAGGGGAAGGGCTAATGTATGGCTACACCTTC.

The chain is built from TRBV18 and TRBJ1-2; 7 bases agree with TRBD1. This CDR3 is 15 amino acids long. Germline values: CDR1 KGHSH, CDR2 LQKENI. V trimming: 5 bases; J trimming: 2 bases; junction bases outside the gene matches: 8. The CDR3 here is CASSSRGTVNYGYTF. The CDR3 nucleotides are TGTGCCAGCTCATCTAGGGGGACAGTGAACTATGGCTACACCTTC.

The rearrangement uses TRBV29-1 and TRBJ1-4, with 10 nucleotides matching TRBD1. This CDR3 is built from 19 residues. Per the germline V gene, CDR1 is SQVTM and CDR2 is ANQGSEA. Losses at the gene ends were 1 base for V and 6 bases for J; bases not matched to a gene: 17. The CDR3, as DNA: TGCAGCGTTGAAGGGACAGGGGGATCCTCACTCCGAGGTGATGAAAAACTGTTTTTT. Its translation is CSVEGTGGSSLRGDEKLFF.

The chain couples TRBV6-2 or TRBV6-3 to TRBJ1-1; D unresolved. The CDR3 runs to 14 residues. V dropped 4 bases and J dropped 3 bases, with 12 bases sitting between them. From germline, CDR1 is MNHEY and CDR2 SVGEGT. The CDR3 protein is CASSFLAGDTEAFF. The CDR3 DNA reads TGTGCCAGCAGTTTCCTCGCCGGGGACACTGAAGCTTTCTTT.

This clone was seen only a few times. The chain is built from TRBV18 and TRBJ1-5, with TRBD1 matching over 9 bases. The CDR3 sequence is 15 residues long. Trimming at V came to 6 bases and at J to 4 bases, leaving 7 bases not matched to a gene. The germline V gene has CDR1 KGHSH and CDR2 LQKENI. The CDR3 loop reads CASSQGTGSNQPQHF. Written as DNA, the CDR3 is TGTGCCAGCTCCCAAGGGACAGGGAGTAATCAGCCCCAGCATTTT.

The chain uses TRBV21-1 and TRBJ2-3; whether TRBD1, the table's D call, matches the DNA was not checked. TRBV21-1 is a documented pseudogene. The CDR3 is 13 amino acids. CDR3 in amino acids: CASSIGGVDTQYF. In DNA, the CDR3 is TGTGCCAGCAGCATAGGGGGTGTCGATACGCAGTATTTT.

This chain connects TRBV3-1 (or the pseudogene TRBV3-2) to TRBJ1-2; D unclear. CDR1 LGHDT and CDR2 YNNKEL come from the germline V gene (reference sequence). This CDR3 region has 15 residues. Trimming removed 0 bases at V and 2 bases at J, with 10 bases between. The CDR3 coding sequence is TGTGCCAGCAGCCAAGATCTCAGGAGGAACTATGGCTACACCTTC. Protein: CASSQDLRRNYGYTF.

The chain carries TRBV18 and TRBJ1-2, with a weak D call TRBD1 (5 bases). The CDR3 length is 12 residues. Trimming stripped 3 bases from V and 8 bases from J, with 10 bases between. Looked up from germline, CDR1 is KGHSH and CDR2 is LQKENI. In nucleotides, the CDR3 is TGTGCCAGCTCACCGACAGTCTTGGGCTACACCTTC. Protein: CASSPTVLGYTF.

The V gene is TRBV27, the J gene TRBJ2-3; TRBD1 matches at 10 bases. Trimming took 6 bases from V and 1 from J; bases not matched to a gene: 13. This CDR3 has 18 residues. Germline V gene data show CDR1 as MNHEY and CDR2 as SMNVEV (reference sequence). In nucleotides, the CDR3 is TGTGCCAGCAGAACTGGGACAGGGGTGTTTGGGGGCACAGATACGCAGTATTTT. The encoded protein is CASRTGTGVFGGTDTQYF.

The chain is built from TRBV19 and TRBJ1-2; D might be TRBD1 (5 bases). The CDR3 runs to 17 residues. Germline V lookup: CDR1 LNHDA, CDR2 SQIVND (reference sequence). The ends were cut back, 8 bases at V and 2 bases at J, with 24 bases in the middle. Written as DNA, the CDR3 is TGTGCCAGTTCGGAGGGGACGACGTTATACACCAACTATGGCTACACCTTC. Translating gives CASSEGTTLYTNYGYTF.

This clone is a singleton in its sample. This sequence joins TRBV13 and TRBJ2-7; weak D call: TRBD2 (6 bases). The CDR3 spans 13 residues. Trimming left V 5 bases short and J 6 bases short, with 14 bases between. CDR1 PRHDT and CDR2 FYEKMQ come from the germline V gene (reference sequence). The CDR3 loop reads CASSLPGLREQYF. The CDR3 DNA reads as TGTGCCAGCAGCCTCCCGGGACTCCGCGAGCAGTACTTC.

This clone has just one count. The chain has TRBV6-5 and TRBJ1-1; no clear D. The CDR3 is 14 amino acids. V dropped 5 bases and J dropped 6 bases, with 16 bases sitting between them. From germline, CDR1 is MNHEY and CDR2 SVGAGI. CDR3: CASSHGGGSSEAFF. Here the CDR3 DNA reads TGTGCCAGCAGTCACGGAGGAGGCTCGTCTGAAGCTTTCTTT.

V usage is TRBV30 and J usage is TRBJ1-5; 9 bases are a match to TRBD1. CDR1 GTSNPN and CDR2 SVGIG come from the germline V gene (reference sequence). Trimming at V came to 3 bases and at J to 1 base, leaving 7 bases not matched to a gene. CDR3 length: 16 residues. CDR3 coding DNA: TGTGCCTGGAGGATACGGGACAGGGCAAGCAATCAGCCCCAGCATTTT. Translated, it gives CAWRIRDRASNQPQHF. The entire variable domain, with the rest obtained from reference TRBV30 and TRBJ1-5, is as follows: SQTIHQWPATLVQPVGSPLSLECTVEGTSNPNLYWYRQAAGRGLQLLFYSVGIGQISSEVPQNLSASRPQDRQFILSSKKLLLSDSGFYLCAWRIRDRASNQPQHFGDGTRLSIL.

J is TRBJ2-2 and V is TRBV4-3, with 9 positions matching TRBD1. Trimming cost V 3 bases and J 7 bases; bases outside gene matches: 6. This CDR3 has 15 residues. Per germline, CDR1 LGHNA and CDR2 YSLEER. The CDR3 nucleotides read TGCGCCAGCAGCCATCGGACAGGGGATATCGGGGAGCTGTTTTTT. It yields the protein CASSHRTGDIGELFF.

This clone was counted a few times. The chain recombines TRBV9 with TRBJ2-2; D uncertain. Germline lookup yields CDR1 SGDLS and CDR2 YYNGEE. The CDR3 runs to 14 residues. Deletions cut 5 bases from V and 2 bases from J, with 10 bases between. CDR3 sequence (DNA): TGTGCCAGCAGGTTAGCTGTTAACACCGGGGAGCTGTTTTTT. This sequence encodes CASRLAVNTGELFF.